Sequencing of this T cell receptor (beta chain) was carried out in a study of cytomegalovirus exposure and HLA in healthy donors. Study as a whole: Previous work identified 117 million unique TCR beta sequences from about 200 million T cells.

Findings and limits, study-wide: A further, later analysis showed that HLA-associated TCR beta chains (compared with equally common others) were more clonally expanded. Immune exposure information comprised only CMV serostatus.

Primers included in the PCR were 60 Vbeta and 13 Jbeta primers. Some clones are missing from TCRdb's copy, which holds only in-frame ones; the method was immunoSEQ multiplex PCR. The sample holds about 160,000 clones, roughly 84% seen once. The table lists this clone with a few counts. Its antigen is still unknown. Germline trimming cut 5 bases from V and 0 bases from J; bases unmatched to any gene: 8. This CDR3 is 16 amino acids long. CDR1 and CDR2 (germline): SGHVS, FNYEAQ. The genes are TRBV7-6 and TRBJ2-3; 7 bases are shared with TRBD2. The sequence came from a man aged 18 to 30 in good health and CMV-seronegative. Sequencing was done on a sample of PBMCs. The CDR3 nucleotides are TGTGCCAGCAGCCGCCGGGCGGGGGATAGCACAGATACGCAGTATTTT. Translating it yields CASSRRAGDSTDTQYF.